A single sample gave rise to the 29 T cell receptor beta chains below, sequenced in a study of human T cells and chemical hapten exposure. Time point given: patch test 1, 2 weeks after DPC sensitization. The treatment is: therapeutic diphenylcyclopropenone sensitization with weekly scalp DPC. TCRdb re-called the RACE reads through MiXCR, storing one row per CDR3 protein. The sample has nearly 350,000 distinct CDR3 sequences, under 9% seen once. The sample consisted of whole blood, taken in connection with sensitization to the hapten diphenylcyclopropenone (DPC). The receptor source for this set is a woman younger than 30 with alopecia areata. Some clones in this sample may be carry-over from other donors' samples.

Only a few counts were recorded for this clonotype. The chain combines TRBV4-1 with TRBJ1-2; TRBD1 matches 7 bases. The germline CDR1 and CDR2 sequences are MGHRA and YSYEKL. The J segment lost 2 bases and the V segment lost 6 bases, leaving 12 bases of the junction unmatched. The CDR3 has 16 amino acids. The CDR3 reads CASRRVGTDLNYGYTF. CDR3 in DNA: TGCGCCAGCAGACGCGTAGGGACAGACTTAAACTATGGCTACACCTTC.

This chain joins TRBV4-3 and TRBJ1-3; TRBD1 matches at 7 bases. Germline V gene lookup returns CDR1 LGHNA and CDR2 YSLEER. The CDR3 is made up of 15 amino acids. V lost 4 bases, J lost 2 bases, and 5 bases stayed unmatched. Here the CDR3 DNA reads TGCGCCAGCAGCCGCGGAACAGGGGCTGGAAACACCATATATTTT. Translated, it gives CASSRGTGAGNTIYF.

This clonotype was detected a few times. The chain uses TRBV13 and TRBJ1-1; 11 bases agree with TRBD1. J was trimmed by 0 bases and V by 5 bases; bases with no gene match: 11. This CDR3 spans 18 amino acids. Germline V gene lookup returns CDR1 PRHDT and CDR2 FYEKMQ (reference sequence). DNA of the CDR3: TGTGCCAGCAGCGCAGGACAGGGGGCAATAAACCTGAACACTGAAGCTTTCTTT. Protein sequence: CASSAGQGAINLNTEAFF.

The CDR3 region is CASSPRTSGGKSAKNIQYF. The CDR3 DNA reads as TGTGCCAGCAGCCCCCGGACTAGCGGGGGAAAATCGGCCAAAAACATTCAGTACTTC. This chain connects TRBV7-9 to TRBJ2-4; 13 bases fit TRBD2. Per the germline V gene, CDR1 is SEHNR and CDR2 is FQNEAQ (reference sequence). The CDR3 loop spans 19 amino acids. J was trimmed by 1 base and V by 5 bases; bases with no gene match: 11.

This clonotype was seen only a few times. The chain carries TRBV21-1 and TRBJ2-1; the DNA was not used to check the table's D call, TRBD1. TRBV21-1 is termed a pseudogene. The CDR3 contains 20 residues. DNA of the CDR3: TGTGCCAGCAGCTCCTATGACAGCCGGGGATCTCGATCCTCCTACAATGAGCAGTTCTTC. Amino acids: CASSSYDSRGSRSSYNEQFF.

This clonotype was observed many times. The V and J genes are TRBV14 and TRBJ2-5; possible D gene TRBD1, 5 bases. Germline assignment: CDR1 SGHDN and CDR2 FVKESK. The CDR3 has 17 residues. Trimming took off 0 bases at V and 1 base at J, with 15 bases between the two ends. The CDR3 nucleotides are TGTGCCAGCAGCCAAGAATTCGGAAGGGGCATCCAAGAGACCCAGTACTTC. It translates to CASSQEFGRGIQETQYF.

This clonotype showed up many times. The chain joins TRBV12-3 or TRBV12-4 to TRBJ1-1; D might be TRBD1 (5 bases). The length of the CDR3 is 18 residues. V shed 1 base and J shed 0 bases, with 18 bases lying between them. CDR3 DNA: TGTGCCAGCAGTTTAGTCGGGACCGAAACTTGGGTGAACACTGAAGCTTTCTTT. It yields the protein CASSLVGTETWVNTEAFF.

The chain carries TRBV6-6 and TRBJ1-6; D may be TRBD1 (5 bases). V lost 4 bases, J lost 7 bases, and 14 bases lay in between. The CDR3 is 15 residues long. Germline values: CDR1 MNHNY, CDR2 SVGAGI (reference sequence). The CDR3 DNA sequence: TGTGCCAGCAGTTGCCGGCCCTCAGGGAATTCACCCCTCCACTTT. Residues: CASSCRPSGNSPLHF.

This clonotype was seen only a few times. The rearrangement uses TRBV12-3 or TRBV12-4 and TRBJ1-1, with D hard to call. The length of the CDR3 is 15 residues. Trimming removed 6 bases at V and 0 bases at J, with 14 bases between. The CDR3 nucleotides read TGTGCCAGCAGACCCTCGGCGATCCTGAACACTGAAGCTTTCTTT. Amino acid sequence: CASRPSAILNTEAFF.

This clonotype was counted at least ten times. The J gene is TRBJ2-3, the V gene TRBV9, with TRBD1 identical over 9 bases. The CDR3 totals 15 residues. After removal of 4 bases from V and 2 bases from J, the junction contained 5 bases not matched to a gene. Germline lookup yields CDR1 SGDLS and CDR2 YYNGEE. The DNA for the CDR3 is TGTGCCAGCAGCCCCTGGACAGGGGCCACAGATACGCAGTATTTT. Translation: CASSPWTGATDTQYF.

The chain links TRBV29-1 to TRBJ1-4; no firm D call. Germline-derived CDR1 and CDR2 are SQVTM and ANQGSEA. Trimming left V 5 bases short and J 8 bases short, with 9 bases between. The CDR3 loop spans 11 amino acids. This CDR3 is CSVTEGEKLFF. In DNA, the CDR3 is TGCAGCGTTACCGAGGGCGAAAAACTGTTTTTT. Using reference TRBV29-1 and TRBJ1-4 for the parts outside the CDR3, the full variable domain is SAVISQKPSRDICQRGTSLTIQCQVDSQVTMMFWYRQQPGQSLTLIATANQGSEATYESGFVIDKFPISRPNLTFSTLTVSNMSPEDSSIYLCSVTEGEKLFFGSGTQLSVL.

Only a few counts were recorded for this clonotype. The rearrangement uses TRBV6-1 and TRBJ1-2; D may be TRBD1 (5 bases). CDR3 length equals 13 residues. V lost 10 bases, J lost 1 base, and 13 bases lay in between. The germline V gene has CDR1 MNHNS and CDR2 SASEGT. The DNA for the CDR3 is TGTGCCACACAGGACGGATTTAACTATGGCTACACCTTC. This sequence encodes CATQDGFNYGYTF.

The V call is TRBV5-1, the J call TRBJ2-3; a weak D match, TRBD1 (6 bases). V was cut by 0 bases and J by 4 bases, with 15 bases left in between. This CDR3 is built from 16 residues. Germline V gene data show CDR1 as SGHRS and CDR2 as YFSETQ. The chain's CDR3 is CASSLASTGLSDTQYF. CDR3 nucleotide sequence: TGCGCCAGCAGCTTGGCCTCAACAGGGCTATCAGATACGCAGTATTTT. Variable domain in full (rest from reference TRBV5-1 and TRBJ2-3): KAGVTQTPRYLIKTRGQQVTLSCSPISGHRSVSWYQQTPGQGLQFLFEYFSETQRNKGNFPGRFSGRQFSNSRSEMNVSTLELGDSALYLCASSLASTGLSDTQYFGPGTRLTVL.

This clonotype was recorded at least ten times. The chain has TRBV6-2 or TRBV6-3 and TRBJ2-4; D not certain. V gave up 6 bases and J gave up 1 base, with 13 bases separating them. In germline, CDR1 is MNHEY, CDR2 SVGEGT. The CDR3 consists of 15 residues. This chain's CDR3 is CASRLHAGAKNIQYF. DNA for the CDR3: TGTGCCAGCAGACTCCATGCCGGGGCCAAAAACATTCAGTACTTC.

The rearrangement joins TRBV4-1 to TRBJ1-5; D not certain. Germline CDR1 reads MGHRA; CDR2 reads YSYEKL. The V gene lost 2 bases and the J gene lost 0 bases, with 17 bases spanning the gap. This CDR3 has 18 residues. The CDR3 region is CASSQLIGTVNSNQPQHF. CDR3 nucleotides: TGCGCCAGCAGCCAATTAATCGGAACCGTGAATAGCAATCAGCCCCAGCATTTT.

This clonotype was detected a few times. The chain uses TRBV10-3 and TRBJ2-6, with 8 bases lining up with TRBD1. The ends lost 2 bases at V and 0 bases at J; junction bases unmatched: 9. Germline V lookup: CDR1 ENHRY, CDR2 SYGVKD. The CDR3 extends over 19 amino acids. The CDR3 bases are TGTGCCATCAGTGAGGCCTCGGGACAGGTGATCTCTGGGGCCAACGTCCTGACTTTC. The encoded protein is CAISEASGQVISGANVLTF.

The chain combines TRBV7-2 with TRBJ1-2; D unresolved. The germline gives CDR1 SGHTA, CDR2 FQGNSA. The CDR3 loop spans 13 amino acids. V lost 8 bases and J 2 bases, leaving 12 bases between the germline ends. Here the CDR3 DNA reads TGTGCCAGCGCTCGAAGAGCGAACTATGGCTACACCTTC. It yields the protein CASARRANYGYTF. The variable domain in full, completed from reference TRBV7-2 and TRBJ1-2, reads GAGVSQSPSNKVTEKGKDVELRCDPISGHTALYWYRQSLGQGLEFLIYFQGNSAPDKSGLPSDRFSAERTGGSVSTLTIQRTQQEDSAVYLCASARRANYGYTFGSGTRLTVV.

There are a few counts of this clonotype. The chain links TRBV5-6 to TRBJ2-7; D may be TRBD1 (6 bases). Germline V gene data show CDR1 as SGHDT and CDR2 as YYEEEE. The V end was cut by 3 bases, the J end by 2 bases, with 15 bases between. The CDR3 runs 15 residues. The CDR3 DNA follows: TGTGCCAGCAGCTGGCCGGACAGCCAACCCTACGAGCAGTACTTC. This sequence encodes CASSWPDSQPYEQYF.

Many counts were recorded for this clonotype. V is TRBV7-2 and J is TRBJ2-3; D may be TRBD2 (5 bases). V was trimmed by 6 bases and J by 3 bases, leaving 19 bases between them. Germline V CDR1 and CDR2: SGHTA, FQGNSA. The CDR3 sequence is 16 residues long. CDR3 protein: CASSLPLGVVTDTQYF. DNA for the CDR3: TGTGCCAGCAGTCTTCCCCTGGGAGTTGTTACAGATACGCAGTATTTT.

The V call is TRBV2, the J call TRBJ2-1, with a tentative D call TRBD2 (6 bases). The CDR3 spans 16 residues. V was shortened by 7 bases and J by 0 bases, with 16 bases between the two germline ends. CDR1 SNHLY and CDR2 FYNNEI come from the germline V gene. In DNA, the CDR3 is TGTGCCAGCATGCCCATTGGGGGGAGCTCCTACAATGAGCAGTTCTTC. This sequence encodes CASMPIGGSSYNEQFF.

The genes are TRBV11-2 and TRBJ2-2; 7 bases align to TRBD2. V gave up 2 bases and J gave up 2 bases; unmatched junction bases: 2. The germline gives CDR1 SGHAT, CDR2 FQNNGV. The CDR3 has 15 amino acids. The CDR3 bases are TGTGCCAGCAGCTTAAGCGGGGTCAACACCGGGGAGCTGTTTTTT. Its protein is CASSLSGVNTGELFF.

This clonotype appeared many times. This chain joins TRBV27 and TRBJ2-1; D gene unclear. The V gene lost 7 bases and the J gene lost 10 bases, with 14 bases spanning the gap. From germline, CDR1 is MNHEY and CDR2 SMNVEV (reference sequence). The CDR3 length is 12 residues. The CDR3 DNA reads as TGTGCCAGCACCCACCGACCTGGCGAGCAGTTCTTC. It codes for CASTHRPGEQFF.

This clonotype was observed a few times. The CDR3 sequence: CASSSAGTPTQYF. CDR3 nucleotide sequence: TGTGCCAGCAGTTCTGCGGGGACACCTACGCAGTATTTT. The V call is TRBV12-3 or TRBV12-4, the J call TRBJ2-3; perhaps D is TRBD1 or TRBD2 (6 bases each). Trimming removed 4 bases from V and 8 bases from J, with 13 bases in between. CDR3 length equals 13 residues.

Only a few counts were recorded for this clonotype. J is TRBJ2-7 and V is TRBV6-6; tentative D call: TRBD1 (6 bases). V was pared by 2 bases and J by 0 bases, with 11 bases between. CDR1 is MNHNY, CDR2 SVGAGI, per germline (reference sequence). The CDR3 is made up of 15 amino acids. CDR3 loop: CASSYHRDTSYEQYF. For the CDR3, the DNA is TGTGCCAGCAGTTACCACCGGGACACCTCCTACGAGCAGTACTTC.

This clonotype was observed a few times. The chain employs TRBV6-1 and TRBJ1-1; D unresolved. Germline V gene data show CDR1 as MNHNS and CDR2 as SASEGT. CDR3 length: 13 amino acids. Trimming shortened V by 3 bases and J by 1 base, and 6 bases separated the two germline ends. The CDR3 here is CASSEHWNTEAFF. CDR3 DNA: TGTGCCAGCAGTGAGCACTGGAACACTGAAGCTTTCTTT.

The table lists this clonotype with many counts. This sequence joins TRBV7-2 and TRBJ2-4; tentative D call: TRBD1 (5 bases). With 3 bases removed from V and 3 bases from J, the gap between germline ends came to 18 bases. This CDR3 has 17 residues. Germline V lookup: CDR1 SGHTA, CDR2 FQGNSA. The CDR3 nucleotides read TGTGCCAGCAGCTTCGCCTTCCGGAGTAGGGGCAAAAACATTCAGTACTTC. This codes for CASSFAFRSRGKNIQYF.

This clonotype was detected only a few times. The chain links TRBV7-8 to TRBJ1-2; TRBD1 agrees at 10 bases. V shed 11 bases, J shed 6 bases, and the junction held 21 bases outside the gene matches. The CDR3 has 17 residues. Germline CDR1 reads SGHVS; CDR2 reads FQNEAQ. In nucleotides, the CDR3 is TGTGCCGCCAAGGTTTCGACAGGGGGCAAGGAAATTAATGGCTACACCTTC. Amino acids: CAAKVSTGGKEINGYTF.

This clonotype has at least ten counts. The chain combines TRBV20-1 with TRBJ2-1; 7 bases line up with TRBD2. The CDR3 spans 17 residues. Germline V gene data show CDR1 as DFQATT and CDR2 as SNEGSKA (reference sequence). V shed 0 bases and J 5 bases; nucleotides not matched to a gene: 13. This CDR3 reads CSARDGLERGLNNEQFF. For the CDR3, the DNA is TGCAGTGCTAGAGATGGGTTGGAGCGGGGATTAAACAATGAGCAGTTCTTC.

V is TRBV20-1 and J is TRBJ1-1; no clear D. CDR1 is DFQATT, CDR2 SNEGSKA, per germline (reference sequence). The CDR3 is 12 amino acids. V was clipped by 2 bases and J by 6 bases, with 10 bases between them. This CDR3 reads CSARIVSAEAFF. In DNA, the CDR3 is TGCAGTGCTAGAATAGTGTCGGCTGAAGCTTTCTTT.